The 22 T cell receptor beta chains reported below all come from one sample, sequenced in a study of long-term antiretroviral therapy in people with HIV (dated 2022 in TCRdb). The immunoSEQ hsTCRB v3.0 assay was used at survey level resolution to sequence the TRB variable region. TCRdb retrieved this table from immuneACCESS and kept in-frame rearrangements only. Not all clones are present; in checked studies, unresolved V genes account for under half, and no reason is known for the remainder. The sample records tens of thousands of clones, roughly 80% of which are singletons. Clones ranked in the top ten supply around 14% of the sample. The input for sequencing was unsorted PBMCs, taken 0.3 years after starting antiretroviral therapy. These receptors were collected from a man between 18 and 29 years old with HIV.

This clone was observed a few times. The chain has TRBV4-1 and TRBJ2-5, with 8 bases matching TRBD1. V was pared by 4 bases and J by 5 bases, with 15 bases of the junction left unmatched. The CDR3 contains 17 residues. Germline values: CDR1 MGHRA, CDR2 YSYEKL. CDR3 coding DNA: TGCGCCAGCAGCCCTAAAGGAGGGCAGGGGGCGTGGGAGACCCAGTACTTC. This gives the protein CASSPKGGQGAWETQYF.

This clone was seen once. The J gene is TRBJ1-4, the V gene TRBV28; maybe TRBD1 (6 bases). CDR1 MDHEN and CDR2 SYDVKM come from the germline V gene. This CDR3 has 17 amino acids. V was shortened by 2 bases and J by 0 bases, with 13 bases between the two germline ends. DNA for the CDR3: TGTGCCAGCAGTTTACTTAGGGAGGGGGCAACTAATGAAAAACTGTTTTTT. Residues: CASSLLREGATNEKLFF.

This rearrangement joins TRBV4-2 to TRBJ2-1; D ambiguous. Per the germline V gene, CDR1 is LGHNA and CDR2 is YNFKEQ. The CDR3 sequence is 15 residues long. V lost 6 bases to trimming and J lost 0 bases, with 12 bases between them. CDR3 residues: CASSPHTSSYNEQFF. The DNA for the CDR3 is TGTGCCAGCAGTCCCCATACCAGCTCCTACAATGAGCAGTTCTTC.

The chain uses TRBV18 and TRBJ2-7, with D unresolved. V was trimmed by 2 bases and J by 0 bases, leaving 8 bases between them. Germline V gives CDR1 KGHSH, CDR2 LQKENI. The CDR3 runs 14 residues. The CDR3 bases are TGTGCCAGCTCACCAGAAATAGGCTCCTACGAGCAGTACTTC. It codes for CASSPEIGSYEQYF.

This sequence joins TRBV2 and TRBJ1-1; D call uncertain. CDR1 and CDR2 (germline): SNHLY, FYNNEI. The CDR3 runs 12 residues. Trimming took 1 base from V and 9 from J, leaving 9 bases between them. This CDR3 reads CASSEGGQQAFF. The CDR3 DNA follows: TGTGCCAGCAGTGAAGGAGGGCAGCAAGCTTTCTTT. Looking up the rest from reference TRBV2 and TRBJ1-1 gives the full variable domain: EPEVTQTPSHQVTQMGQEVILRCVPISNHLYFYWYRQILGQKVEFLVSFYNNEISEKSEIFDDQFSVERPDGSNFTLKIRSTKLEDSAMYFCASSEGGQQAFFGQGTRLTVV.

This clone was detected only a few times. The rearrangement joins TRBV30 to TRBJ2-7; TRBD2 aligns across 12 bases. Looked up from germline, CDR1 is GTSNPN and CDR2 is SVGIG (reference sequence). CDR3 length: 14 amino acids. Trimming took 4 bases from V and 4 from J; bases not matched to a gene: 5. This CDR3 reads CAWIGTSGSYEQYF. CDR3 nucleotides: TGTGCCTGGATCGGGACTAGCGGGTCGTACGAGCAGTACTTC.

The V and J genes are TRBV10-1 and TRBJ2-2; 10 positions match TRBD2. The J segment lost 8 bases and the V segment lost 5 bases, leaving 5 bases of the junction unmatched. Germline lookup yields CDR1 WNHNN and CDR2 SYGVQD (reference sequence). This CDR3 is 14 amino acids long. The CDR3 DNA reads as TGCGCCAGCAGTCCGGTGACTAGCGGGGGGGAGCTGTTTTTT. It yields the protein CASSPVTSGGELFF.

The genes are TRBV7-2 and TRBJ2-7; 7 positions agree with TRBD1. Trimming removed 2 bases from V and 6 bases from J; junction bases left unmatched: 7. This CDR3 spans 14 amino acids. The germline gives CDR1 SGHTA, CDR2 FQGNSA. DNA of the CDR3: TGTGCCAGCAGCTTACGGGACAGAATTAGCGAGCAGTACTTC. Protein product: CASSLRDRISEQYF.

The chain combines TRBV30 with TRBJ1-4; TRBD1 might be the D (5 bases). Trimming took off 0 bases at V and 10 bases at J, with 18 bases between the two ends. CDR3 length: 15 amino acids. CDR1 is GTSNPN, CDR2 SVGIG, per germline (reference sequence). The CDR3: CAWSVLDQGRGKLFF. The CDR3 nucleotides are TGTGCCTGGAGTGTTCTCGATCAGGGTAGAGGAAAACTGTTTTTT. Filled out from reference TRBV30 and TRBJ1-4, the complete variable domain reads SQTIHQWPATLVQPVGSPLSLECTVEGTSNPNLYWYRQAAGRGLQLLFYSVGIGQISSEVPQNLSASRPQDRQFILSSKKLLLSDSGFYLCAWSVLDQGRGKLFFGSGTQLSVL.

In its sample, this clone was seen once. The CDR3 region is CASSSGTSGFYEQFF. In DNA, the CDR3 is TGTGCCAGCAGCTCCGGGACTAGCGGATTTTATGAGCAGTTCTTC. The rearrangement links TRBV5-4 to TRBJ2-1; 11 nucleotides line up with TRBD2. With V trimmed by 3 bases and J by 8 bases, 7 bases remained unmatched. CDR1 and CDR2 (germline): SGHNT, YYREEE (reference sequence). The CDR3 consists of 15 residues.

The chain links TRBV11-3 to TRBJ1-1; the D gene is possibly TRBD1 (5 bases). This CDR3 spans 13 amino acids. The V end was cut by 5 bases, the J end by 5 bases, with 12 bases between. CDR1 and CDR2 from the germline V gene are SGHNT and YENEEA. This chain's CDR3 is CASSLGTGTEAFF. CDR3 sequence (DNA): TGTGCCAGCAGCCTAGGGACGGGGACTGAAGCTTTCTTT. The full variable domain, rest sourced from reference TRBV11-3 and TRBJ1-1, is EAGVVQSPRYKIIEKKQPVAFWCNPISGHNTLYWYLQNLGQGPELLIRYENEEAVDDSQLPKDRFSAERLKGVDSTLKIQPAELGDSAVYLCASSLGTGTEAFFGQGTRLTVV.

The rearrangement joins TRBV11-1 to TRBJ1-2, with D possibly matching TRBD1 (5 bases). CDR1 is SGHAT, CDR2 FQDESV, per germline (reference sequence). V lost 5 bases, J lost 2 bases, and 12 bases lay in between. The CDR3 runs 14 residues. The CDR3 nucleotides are TGTGCCAGCAGCCCGGGACGGGAAAACTATGGCTACACCTTC. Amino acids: CASSPGRENYGYTF.

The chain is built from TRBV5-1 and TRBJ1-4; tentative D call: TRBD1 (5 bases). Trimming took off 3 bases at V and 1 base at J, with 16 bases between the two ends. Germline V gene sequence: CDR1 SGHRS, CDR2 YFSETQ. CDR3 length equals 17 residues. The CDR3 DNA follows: TGCGCCAGCAGCTCGAACACAGGTTTCCAAACTAATGAAAAACTGTTTTTT. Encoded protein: CASSSNTGFQTNEKLFF.

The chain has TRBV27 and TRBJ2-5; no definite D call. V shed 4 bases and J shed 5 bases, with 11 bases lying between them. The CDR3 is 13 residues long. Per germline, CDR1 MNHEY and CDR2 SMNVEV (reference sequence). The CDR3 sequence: CASSSWRTETQYF. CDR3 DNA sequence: TGTGCCAGCAGTTCTTGGCGCACGGAGACCCAGTACTTC.

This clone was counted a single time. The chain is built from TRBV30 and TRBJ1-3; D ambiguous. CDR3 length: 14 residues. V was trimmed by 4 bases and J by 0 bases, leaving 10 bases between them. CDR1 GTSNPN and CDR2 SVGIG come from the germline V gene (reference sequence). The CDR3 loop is CAWTTDHSGNTIYF. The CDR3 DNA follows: TGTGCCTGGACAACTGACCACTCTGGAAACACCATATATTTT.

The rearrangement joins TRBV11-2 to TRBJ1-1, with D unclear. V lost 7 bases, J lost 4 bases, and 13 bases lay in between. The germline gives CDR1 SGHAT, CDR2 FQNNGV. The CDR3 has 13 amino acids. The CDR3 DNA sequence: TGTGCCAGCAATGAGGAGTTGAGCACTGAAGCTTTCTTT. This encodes CASNEELSTEAFF.

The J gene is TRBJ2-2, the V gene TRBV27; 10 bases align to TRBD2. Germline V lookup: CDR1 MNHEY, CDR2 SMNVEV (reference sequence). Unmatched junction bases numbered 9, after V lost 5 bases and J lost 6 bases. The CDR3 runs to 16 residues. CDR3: CASSPGTSVFAGELFF. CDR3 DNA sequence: TGTGCCAGCAGTCCCGGGACTAGCGTATTCGCCGGGGAGCTGTTTTTT.

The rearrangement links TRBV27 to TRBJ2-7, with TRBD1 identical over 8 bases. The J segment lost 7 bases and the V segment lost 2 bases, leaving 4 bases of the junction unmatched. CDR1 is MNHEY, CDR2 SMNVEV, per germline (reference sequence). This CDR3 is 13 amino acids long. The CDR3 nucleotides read TGTGCCAGCAGTTTAACCCGACAGGGGGAGCAGTACTTC. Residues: CASSLTRQGEQYF.

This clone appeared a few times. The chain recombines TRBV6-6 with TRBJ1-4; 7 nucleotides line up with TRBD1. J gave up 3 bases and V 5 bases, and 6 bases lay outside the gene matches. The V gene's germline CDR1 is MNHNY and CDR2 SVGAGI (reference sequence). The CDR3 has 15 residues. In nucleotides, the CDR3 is TGTGCCAGCAGTGATTGGGACAGCTCTAATGAAAAACTGTTTTTT. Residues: CASSDWDSSNEKLFF.

The chain's CDR3 is CASSEAKREAFF. The CDR3, as DNA: TGTGCCAGCAGTGAAGCGAAGCGTGAAGCTTTCTTT. The gene calls are TRBV6-1 and TRBJ1-1; no reliable D call. With 0 bases removed from V and 7 bases from J, the gap between germline ends came to 6 bases. Germline V gives CDR1 MNHNS, CDR2 SASEGT. The length of the CDR3 is 12 residues.

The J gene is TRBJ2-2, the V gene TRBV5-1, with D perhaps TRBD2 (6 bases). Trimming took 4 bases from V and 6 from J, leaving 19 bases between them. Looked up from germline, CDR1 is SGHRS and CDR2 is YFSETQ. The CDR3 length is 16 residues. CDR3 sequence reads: CASSPRDSSWAGELFF. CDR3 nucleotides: TGCGCCAGCAGCCCCCGGGACTCTTCGTGGGCCGGGGAGCTGTTTTTT.

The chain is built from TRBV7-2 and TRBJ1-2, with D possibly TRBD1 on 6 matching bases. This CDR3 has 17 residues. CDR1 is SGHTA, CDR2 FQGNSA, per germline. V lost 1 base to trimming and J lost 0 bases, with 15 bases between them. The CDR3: CASSLDASGAANYGYTF. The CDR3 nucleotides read TGTGCCAGCAGCTTAGACGCTTCGGGGGCGGCTAACTATGGCTACACCTTC. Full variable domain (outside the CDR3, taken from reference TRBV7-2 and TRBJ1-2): GAGVSQSPSNKVTEKGKDVELRCDPISGHTALYWYRQSLGQGLEFLIYFQGNSAPDKSGLPSDRFSAERTGGSVSTLTIQRTQQEDSAVYLCASSLDASGAANYGYTFGSGTRLTVV.